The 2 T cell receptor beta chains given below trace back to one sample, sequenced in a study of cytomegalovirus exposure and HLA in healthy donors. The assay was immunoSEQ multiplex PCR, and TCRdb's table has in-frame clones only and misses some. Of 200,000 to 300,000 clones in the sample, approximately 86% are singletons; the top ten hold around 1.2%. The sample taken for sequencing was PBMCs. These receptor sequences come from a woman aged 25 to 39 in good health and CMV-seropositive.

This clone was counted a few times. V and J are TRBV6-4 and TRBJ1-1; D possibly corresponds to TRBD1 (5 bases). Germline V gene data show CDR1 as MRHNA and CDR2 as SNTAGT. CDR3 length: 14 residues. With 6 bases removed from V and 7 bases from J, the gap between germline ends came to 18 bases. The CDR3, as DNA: TGTGCCAGCAGGACGGATAGGGCCACAGGTGAAGCTTTCTTT. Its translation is CASRTDRATGEAFF.

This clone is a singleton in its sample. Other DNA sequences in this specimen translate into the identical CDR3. CDR3 sequence reads: CASSGLAAYNEQFF. CDR3 bases: TGTGCCAGCAGTGGACTAGCGGCCTACAATGAGCAGTTCTTC. The gene calls are TRBV2 and TRBJ2-1; 9 bases match TRBD2. CDR3 length: 14 amino acids. Germline loops: CDR1 SNHLY, CDR2 FYNNEI. Trimming cost V 4 bases and J 2 bases; bases outside gene matches: 0.